Presented here are 9 T cell receptor beta chains from one specimen sequenced in a study of blood T cells in healthy people across ages. The use of a sample-barcoded 5' primer and a J-beta primer mix characterized a second PCR of about 6 to 12 cycles. A single record per CDR3 protein comes from TCRdb applying MiXCR to the 5' RACE reads. The table shows over 500,000 distinct CDR3 sequences, with around 50% occurring only once. Material: blood. The receptors derive from a woman aged 80 or over in good health.

This rearrangement joins TRBV7-9 to TRBJ2-3, with 9 bases identical to TRBD1. V shed 3 bases and J 4 bases; nucleotides not matched to a gene: 5. CDR1 is SEHNR, CDR2 FQNEAQ, per germline (reference sequence). The CDR3 sequence is 15 residues long. This CDR3 reads CASSLDRGSSDTQYF. CDR3 nucleotide sequence: TGTGCCAGCAGCTTGGACAGGGGTTCGTCAGATACGCAGTATTTT.

This clonotype came up many times. This chain joins TRBV12-3 or TRBV12-4 and TRBJ2-1, with D perhaps assigned TRBD1 or TRBD2 (5 bases each). The CDR3 totals 13 residues. Trimming removed 6 bases from V and 7 bases from J, with 13 bases in between. For the CDR3, the DNA is TGTGCCAGCAGAACCGGGACCCAGAATGAGCAGTTCTTC. It yields the protein CASRTGTQNEQFF.

Comment on this clonotype: This may come from a read error, since a much larger clone is one base off. The rearrangement joins TRBV6-5 to TRBJ2-2; a possible D gene is TRBD2 (6 bases). Per the germline V gene, CDR1 is MNHEY and CDR2 is SVGAGI. The CDR3 is 15 amino acids. The V end lost 5 bases, the J end lost 2 bases, and 12 bases lay between the germline ends. This CDR3 reads CASSPGDGNTGELFF. DNA for the CDR3: TGTGCCAGCAGTCCGGGGGACGGAAACACCGGGGAGCTGTTTTTT.

Comment on this clonotype: A much larger clone sits a single nucleotide away, making a read error possible. The chain carries TRBV5-1 and TRBJ2-4; D might be TRBD1 (6 bases). The CDR3 consists of 14 residues. Germline V lookup: CDR1 SGHRS, CDR2 YFSETQ. Deletions cut 1 base from V and 7 bases from J, with 12 bases between. The CDR3 bases are TGCGCCAGCAGCTTGTCTGCAGGGGCCAACATTCAGTACTTC. Protein product: CASSLSAGANIQYF.

This clonotype was seen a few times. Possible read error: a much larger clone is one base away. The chain links TRBV12-3 or TRBV12-4 to TRBJ1-1, with D unresolved. Trimming cost V 5 bases and J 4 bases, with 14 bases left between them. CDR3 length: 14 amino acids. CDR3 in amino acids: CASSADRLSTEAFF. The CDR3 nucleotides read TGTGCCAGCAGTGCCGACCGCCTCAGCACTGAAGCTTTCTTT.

V and J are TRBV5-1 and TRBJ1-1, with D possibly TRBD1 on 5 matching bases. The V gene lost 8 bases and the J gene lost 5 bases, with 16 bases spanning the gap. The CDR3 is 13 residues long. Germline assignment: CDR1 SGHRS and CDR2 YFSETQ. The CDR3 nucleotides are TGCGCCAGTGGGGCAGCGGTTCGTACTGAAGCTTTCTTT. It encodes CASGAAVRTEAFF.

V and J are TRBV20-1 and TRBJ1-1; D is uncertain. Between the trimmed V and J ends, which lost 3 bases and 7 bases, there was a span of 21 bases. CDR3 size: 15 residues. Germline V CDR1 and CDR2: DFQATT, SNEGSKA (reference sequence). The CDR3 region has the DNA TGCAGTGCTAGGTCATCCCAGGCCCGGATAAGTGAAGCTTTCTTT. Its translation: CSARSSQARISEAFF.

Remarks on this clonotype: Being one base from a much bigger clone, this may be a read error. The chain employs TRBV27 and TRBJ2-5; 10 nucleotides align to TRBD2. Per the germline V gene, CDR1 is MNHEY and CDR2 is SMNVEV (reference sequence). The CDR3 consists of 15 residues. The J segment lost 13 bases and the V segment lost 2 bases, leaving 13 bases of the junction unmatched. CDR3 protein: CASSLGASGSHERYF. CDR3 coding DNA: TGTGCCAGCAGTTTAGGGGCTAGCGGGAGCCACGAGCGGTACTTC.

The gene calls are TRBV6-5 and TRBJ2-6; D perhaps matches TRBD1 (5 bases). Between the trimmed V and J ends, which lost 5 bases and 2 bases, there was a span of 10 bases. CDR1 is MNHEY, CDR2 SVGAGI, per germline. This CDR3 has 15 amino acids. The CDR3 DNA follows: TGTGCCAGCAGTCAACAGGCCCCTGGGGCCAACGTCCTGACTTTC. It specifies CASSQQAPGANVLTF.